Shown below are 16 T cell receptor beta chains from a single sample sequenced in a study of blood T cell repertoires in COVID-19. Sequencing was performed with immunoSEQ multiplex PCR; in TCRdb, only in-frame clones are kept and a portion is missing. The sample lists 250,000 to 350,000 clones, 88% occurring once. Specimen: peripheral blood. Every receptor here comes from a man between 18 and 29 years old with active or convalescent COVID-19.

The CDR3 DNA sequence: TGTGCCAGCAGTTACCCGGTCCGGGACTACGAGCAGTACTTC. It is translated as CASSYPVRDYEQYF. The genes are TRBV6-5 and TRBJ2-7; weak D call: TRBD2 (5 bases). V was cut by 2 bases and J by 3 bases, with 11 bases left in between. The CDR3 contains 14 residues. The germline V gene has CDR1 MNHEY and CDR2 SVGAGI.

There are a few counts of this clone. The chain joins TRBV3-1 (or the pseudogene TRBV3-2) to TRBJ1-2; 7 bases align to TRBD1. This CDR3 is built from 19 residues. Germline V gene data show CDR1 as LGHDT and CDR2 as YNNKEL (reference sequence). J was trimmed by 2 bases and V by 4 bases; bases with no gene match: 19. The CDR3 loop reads CASSPKPSGTAPSNYGYTF. The CDR3 DNA is TGTGCCAGCAGCCCAAAGCCATCCGGGACAGCACCCTCAAACTATGGCTACACCTTC.

This clone was seen only a few times. This chain uses TRBV6-1 with TRBJ1-1; 9 bases agree with TRBD1. This CDR3 has 17 amino acids. V was clipped by 6 bases and J by 1 base; unmatched bases: 12. In germline, CDR1 is MNHNS, CDR2 SASEGT. Here the CDR3 reads CASSEIDRGSGNTEAFF. The CDR3 DNA sequence: TGTGCCAGCAGCGAAATAGACAGGGGGAGCGGGAACACTGAAGCTTTCTTT.

This chain links TRBV5-4 with TRBJ2-7; 8 bases map to TRBD1. The germline CDR1 and CDR2 sequences are SGHNT and YYREEE (reference sequence). V trimming: 4 bases; J trimming: 7 bases; junction bases outside the gene matches: 16. This CDR3 contains 16 residues. The CDR3 nucleotides are TGTGCCAGCAGCCCCGTTCGACAGGGGAGGCGTTCGGAGCAGTACTTC. Translating gives CASSPVRQGRRSEQYF. The variable domain in full, with the rest retrieved from reference TRBV5-4 and TRBJ2-7, is ETGVTQSPTHLIKTRGQQVTLRCSSQSGHNTVSWYQQALGQGPQFIFQYYREEENGRGNFPPRFSGLQFPNYSSELNVNALELDDSALYLCASSPVRQGRRSEQYFGPGTRLTVT.

Comment on this clone: Different DNA sequences within this sample yield the same CDR3. The rearrangement uses TRBV5-1 and TRBJ2-7; 11 bases align to TRBD1. CDR3 size: 14 residues. Germline V CDR1 and CDR2: SGHRS, YFSETQ. Trimming cost V 4 bases and J 4 bases; bases outside gene matches: 4. CDR3 protein: CASSVGTGGYEQYF. Here the CDR3 DNA reads TGCGCCAGCAGCGTCGGGACAGGGGGTTACGAGCAGTACTTC. The entire variable domain, with the rest obtained from reference TRBV5-1 and TRBJ2-7, is as follows: KAGVTQTPRYLIKTRGQQVTLSCSPISGHRSVSWYQQTPGQGLQFLFEYFSETQRNKGNFPGRFSGRQFSNSRSEMNVSTLELGDSALYLCASSVGTGGYEQYFGPGTRLTVT.

The chain employs TRBV19 and TRBJ1-1; 12 nucleotides match TRBD1. The CDR3 has 16 amino acids. Germline V gene data show CDR1 as LNHDA and CDR2 as SQIVND (reference sequence). J was trimmed by 0 bases and V by 8 bases; bases with no gene match: 7. The CDR3: CASVRDRGLMNTEAFF. CDR3 nucleotide sequence: TGTGCCAGTGTCCGGGACAGGGGGCTAATGAACACTGAAGCTTTCTTT.

The chain links TRBV7-8 to TRBJ1-2, with no clear D. V lost 2 bases and J lost 0, with 10 bases in between. The CDR3 loop spans 15 amino acids. Germline values: CDR1 SGHVS, CDR2 FQNEAQ. The CDR3 sequence is CASSLIPVANYGYTF. In nucleotides, the CDR3 is TGTGCCAGCAGCTTAATTCCCGTCGCTAACTATGGCTACACCTTC.

The rearrangement links TRBV2 to TRBJ2-5; possible D gene TRBD2, 6 bases. Germline V gene lookup returns CDR1 SNHLY and CDR2 FYNNEI. Between the trimmed V and J ends, which lost 2 bases and 5 bases, there was a span of 12 bases. The CDR3 runs 14 residues. The CDR3 is CASSEIGGFETQYF. CDR3 nucleotide sequence: TGTGCCAGCAGTGAAATCGGAGGGTTTGAGACCCAGTACTTC.

The chain couples TRBV14 to TRBJ2-2; D possibly corresponds to TRBD2 (6 bases). CDR3 size: 14 residues. Trimming removed 4 bases at V and 4 bases at J, with 10 bases between. Looked up from germline, CDR1 is SGHDN and CDR2 is FVKESK. The CDR3 DNA follows: TGTGCCAGCAGCCGGCAGGGACTCACCGGGGAGCTGTTTTTT. It yields the protein CASSRQGLTGELFF.

The chain couples TRBV14 to TRBJ2-2; 8 positions match TRBD2. The CDR3 is 18 amino acids. The germline CDR1 and CDR2 sequences are SGHDN and FVKESK. J was trimmed by 3 bases and V by 0 bases; bases with no gene match: 9. CDR3 amino acids: CASSQDLGAGDYTGELFF. The CDR3 DNA follows: TGTGCCAGCAGCCAAGATCTCGGAGCGGGGGATTACACCGGGGAGCTGTTTTTT.

The chain links TRBV9 to TRBJ1-6, with 9 nucleotides matching TRBD1. The CDR3 is 16 residues long. The junction had 3 bases not matched to a gene; V was cut back by 0 bases and J by 5 bases. Per the germline V gene, CDR1 is SGDLS and CDR2 is YYNGEE. The CDR3 bases are TGTGCCAGCAGCGTAGGGACAGGGGCCCATAATTCACCCCTCCACTTT. It yields the protein CASSVGTGAHNSPLHF.

CDR3 in amino acids: CASSQGAGANGELFF. The CDR3 DNA reads as TGCGCCAGCAGTCAGGGAGCGGGGGCCAACGGGGAGCTGTTTTTT. V is TRBV4-1 and J is TRBJ2-2, with 8 bases that match TRBD2. J gave up 7 bases and V 6 bases, and 10 bases lay outside the gene matches. CDR1 MGHRA and CDR2 YSYEKL come from the germline V gene. The CDR3 covers 15 residues.

The V call is TRBV9, the J call TRBJ1-5, with D possibly matching TRBD1 (5 bases). With 0 bases removed from V and 2 bases from J, the gap between germline ends came to 9 bases. Germline-derived CDR1 and CDR2 are SGDLS and YYNGEE. The CDR3 contains 15 residues. CDR3 sequence (DNA): TGTGCCAGCAGCGTAGAGGGGCCCCGCAATCAGCCCCAGCATTTT. Its protein product is CASSVEGPRNQPQHF.

The CDR3 bases are TGTGCCAGCAGCCCGACAGGATGGCGGGGGGCTGGGGGTGAGCAGTTCTTC. Translation: CASSPTGWRGAGGEQFF. The chain employs TRBV9 and TRBJ2-1, with TRBD2 matching 8 bases. Trimming removed 4 bases from V and 9 bases from J; junction bases left unmatched: 18. Germline assignment: CDR1 SGDLS and CDR2 YYNGEE. This CDR3 is built from 17 residues.

CDR3 coding DNA: TGTGCCAGCAGCTTAGGTAGAGCCAACTATGGCTACACCTTC. It is translated as CASSLGRANYGYTF. The rearrangement joins TRBV13 to TRBJ1-2; D is unresolved. The length of the CDR3 is 14 residues. Trimming took off 0 bases at V and 2 bases at J, with 7 bases between the two ends. The germline V gene encodes CDR1 PRHDT and CDR2 FYEKMQ (reference sequence).

V and J are TRBV3-1 (or the pseudogene TRBV3-2) and TRBJ2-1; 9 bases agree with TRBD2. Germline CDR1 LGHDT, CDR2 YNNKEL (reference sequence). Trimming took 0 bases from V and 8 from J; bases not matched to a gene: 5. CDR3 length: 15 residues. The CDR3: CASSQDRGGAYEQFF. CDR3 DNA: TGTGCCAGCAGCCAAGATCGCGGGGGGGCCTATGAGCAGTTCTTC.